This T cell receptor (beta chain) was captured by sequencing in a study of blood T cells in healthy people across ages. The study's findings and limits: It was not known whether donors were CMV positive (a possible confounder of expanded clonotype changes).

Sample-barcoded 5' priming and a J-beta primer mix drove a second PCR of about 6 to 12 cycles. Carrying 12 random nucleotides, a template-switch adaptor labeled each individual cDNA molecule. Every individual sample yielded 2.5 million or more paired-end reads (each containing CDR3). TCRdb redid the calling of the 5' RACE reads with MiXCR, one entry per CDR3 protein. The data contain around 800,000 distinct CDR3 sequences, around half of them singletons. This clonotype came up a few times. Its target is not known. There are 13 residues in the CDR3. Trimming shortened V by 7 bases and J by 7 bases, and 19 bases separated the two germline ends. Germline CDR1 SQVTM, CDR2 ANQGSEA.

Material: blood. V usage is TRBV29-1 and J usage is TRBJ2-5; D is possibly TRBD1 or TRBD2 (5 bases each). The TCR comes from a man at least 80 years old in good health. CDR3 amino acids: CSAEVGLGGTQYF. The DNA for the CDR3 is TGCAGCGCCGAGGTGGGGCTCGGAGGGACCCAGTACTTC. Filled out from reference TRBV29-1 and TRBJ2-5, the complete variable domain reads SAVISQKPSRDICQRGTSLTIQCQVDSQVTMMFWYRQQPGQSLTLIATANQGSEATYESGFVIDKFPISRPNLTFSTLTVSNMSPEDSSIYLCSAEVGLGGTQYFGPGTRLLVL.